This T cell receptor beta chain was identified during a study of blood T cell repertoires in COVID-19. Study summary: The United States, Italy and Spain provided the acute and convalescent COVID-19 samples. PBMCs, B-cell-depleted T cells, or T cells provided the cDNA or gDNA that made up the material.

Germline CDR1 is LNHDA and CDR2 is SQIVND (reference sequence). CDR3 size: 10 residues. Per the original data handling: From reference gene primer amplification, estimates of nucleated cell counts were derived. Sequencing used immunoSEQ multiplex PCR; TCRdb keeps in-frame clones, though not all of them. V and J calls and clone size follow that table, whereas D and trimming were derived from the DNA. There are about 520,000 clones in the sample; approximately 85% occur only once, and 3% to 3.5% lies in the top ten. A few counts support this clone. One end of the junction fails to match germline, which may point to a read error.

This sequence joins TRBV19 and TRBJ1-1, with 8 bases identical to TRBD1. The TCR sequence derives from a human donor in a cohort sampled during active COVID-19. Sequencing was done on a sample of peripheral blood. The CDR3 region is CASRGDRFGF. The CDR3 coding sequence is TGTGCCAGCCGGGGGGACAGGTTCGGATTT.